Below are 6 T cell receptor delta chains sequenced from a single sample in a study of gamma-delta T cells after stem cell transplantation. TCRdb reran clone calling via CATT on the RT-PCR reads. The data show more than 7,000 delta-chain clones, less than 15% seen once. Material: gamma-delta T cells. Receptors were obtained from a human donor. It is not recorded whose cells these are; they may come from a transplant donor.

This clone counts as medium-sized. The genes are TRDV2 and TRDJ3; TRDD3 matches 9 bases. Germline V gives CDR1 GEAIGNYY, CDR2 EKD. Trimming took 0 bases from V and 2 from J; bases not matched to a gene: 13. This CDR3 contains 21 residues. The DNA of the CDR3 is TGTGCCTGTGACACCGGTGCTGGGGGATTAACCGGCACCTGGGACACCCGACAGATGTTTTTC. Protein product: CACDTGAGGLTGTWDTRQMFF.

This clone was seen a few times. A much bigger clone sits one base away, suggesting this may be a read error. This CDR3 is CACDTLLQVPTGGAAKLIF. For the CDR3, the DNA is TGTGCCTGTGACACCCTCCTACAGGTCCCTACTGGGGGAGCTGCTAAACTCATCTTT. The chain links TRDV2 to TRDJ1, with 9 nucleotides matching TRDD3. CDR3 length: 19 residues. The V segment lost 0 bases and the J segment 7 bases; nucleotides outside the gene matches: 20. Germline V gene sequence: CDR1 GEAIGNYY, CDR2 EKD.

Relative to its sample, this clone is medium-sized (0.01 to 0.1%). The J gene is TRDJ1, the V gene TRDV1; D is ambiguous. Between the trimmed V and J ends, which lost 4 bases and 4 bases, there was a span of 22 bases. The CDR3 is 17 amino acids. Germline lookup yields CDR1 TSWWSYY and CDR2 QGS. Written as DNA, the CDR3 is TGTGCTCTTGGGGGAGACCCTCCCCGACTACCCCGCGATAAACTCATCTTT. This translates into CALGGDPPRLPRDKLIF.

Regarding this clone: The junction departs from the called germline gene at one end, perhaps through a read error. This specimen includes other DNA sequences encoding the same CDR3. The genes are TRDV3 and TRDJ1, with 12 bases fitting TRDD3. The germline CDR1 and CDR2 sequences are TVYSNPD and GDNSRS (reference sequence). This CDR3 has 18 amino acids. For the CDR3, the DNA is TGTGCCTTTAAGGGCCTAGCGAGACTGGGGGATACATCCGATAAACTCATCTTC. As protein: CAFKGLARLGDTSDKLIF.

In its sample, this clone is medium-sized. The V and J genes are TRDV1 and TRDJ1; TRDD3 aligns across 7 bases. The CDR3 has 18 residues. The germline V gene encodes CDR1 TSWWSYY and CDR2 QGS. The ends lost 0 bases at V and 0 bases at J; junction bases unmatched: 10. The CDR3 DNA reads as TGTGCTCTTGGGGAACTCGCTGCTGGGGGCCTGTACACCGATAAACTCATCTTT. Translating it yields CALGELAAGGLYTDKLIF.

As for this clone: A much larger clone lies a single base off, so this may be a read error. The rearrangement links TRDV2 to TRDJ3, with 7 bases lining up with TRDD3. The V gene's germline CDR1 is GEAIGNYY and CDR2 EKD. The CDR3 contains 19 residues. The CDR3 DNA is TGTGCCTGTGACACGGCTGGGGGCCTGGGCTCCTGGGACGCCCGACAGATGTTTTTC. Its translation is CACDTAGGLGSWDARQMFF.